The next 21 T cell receptor beta chains were all read from a single sample in a study of Graves' ophthalmopathy and Graves' hyperthyroidism. The TCR beta CDR3 regions underwent amplification from RNA transcripts. HTBI-primed first-round RT-PCR preceded second-round multiplex PCR. TCRdb re-called the multiplex PCR reads through MiXCR, storing one row per CDR3 protein. Of about 240,000 distinct CDR3 sequences listed, 45% are singletons. The sample was peripheral blood. The origin of the receptors is an adult man with Graves' ophthalmopathy.

As regards this clonotype: One end of the junction fails to match germline, which may point to a read error. The rearrangement uses TRBV10-2 and TRBJ1-5; D may be TRBD1 (5 bases). CDR3 length: 14 amino acids. The germline CDR1 and CDR2 sequences are WSHSY and SAAADI. The CDR3 is CASTTGDGNQPQHF. CDR3 DNA: TGTGCCAGCACCACTGGGGACGGCAATCAGCCCCAGCATTTT.

In this sample, this clonotype turned up a few times. V is TRBV24-1 and J is TRBJ1-6, with a weak D call TRBD1 (6 bases). Trimming pared 5 bases from V and 7 bases from J, leaving 17 bases between. Germline assignment: CDR1 KGHDR and CDR2 SFDVKD. The CDR3 consists of 16 residues. The chain's CDR3 is CATSVPDRDKNSPLHF. DNA of the CDR3: TGTGCCACCAGTGTCCCCGACCGGGACAAGAATTCACCCCTCCACTTT.

This clonotype was observed a single time. With a much larger clone just one base away, this may be a read error. The chain combines TRBV19 with TRBJ1-1, with 9 bases matching TRBD1. Trimming took 4 bases from V and 12 from J; bases not matched to a gene: 9. From germline, CDR1 is LNHDA and CDR2 SQIVND (reference sequence). This CDR3 region has 13 residues. CDR3 protein: CASSKGQGMVTFF. CDR3 DNA: TGTGCCAGTAGTAAAGGACAGGGGATGGTTACTTTCTTT.

This clonotype was observed many times. The chain combines TRBV20-1 with TRBJ2-7; no clear D. CDR3 length equals 14 residues. CDR1 and CDR2 from the germline V gene are DFQATT and SNEGSKA (reference sequence). The V end lost 1 base, the J end lost 2 bases, and 12 bases lay between the germline ends. The CDR3: CSARVPESTYEQYF. The CDR3 DNA follows: TGCAGTGCTAGAGTACCAGAGTCAACCTACGAGCAGTACTTC.

The gene calls are TRBV19 and TRBJ2-7; D uncertain. CDR1 and CDR2 (germline): LNHDA, SQIVND (reference sequence). CDR3 length equals 15 residues. V was shortened by 5 bases and J by 1 base, with 15 bases between the two germline ends. The CDR3: CASSSQMAGSYEQYF. In nucleotides, the CDR3 is TGTGCCAGTAGTTCCCAAATGGCAGGATCCTACGAGCAGTACTTC.

In this sample, this clonotype turned up a few times. The chain employs TRBV2 and TRBJ2-6; no definite D call. Germline CDR1 reads SNHLY; CDR2 reads FYNNEI. V dropped 3 bases and J dropped 0 bases, with 12 bases sitting between them. The CDR3 is made up of 17 amino acids. DNA for the CDR3: TGTGCCAGCAGTGAGGGCAGGACGCTCTCTGGGGCCAACGTCCTGACTTTC. Translated: CASSEGRTLSGANVLTF. The full variable domain, rest sourced from reference TRBV2 and TRBJ2-6, is EPEVTQTPSHQVTQMGQEVILRCVPISNHLYFYWYRQILGQKVEFLVSFYNNEISEKSEIFDDQFSVERPDGSNFTLKIRSTKLEDSAMYFCASSEGRTLSGANVLTFGAGSRLTVL.

This clonotype was picked up a small number of times. The chain has TRBV2 and TRBJ1-4; D not resolved. The CDR3 contains 11 residues. Between the trimmed V and J ends, which lost 1 base and 8 bases, there was a span of 2 bases. Germline CDR1 SNHLY, CDR2 FYNNEI. The CDR3 loop is CASSEEEKLFF. CDR3 sequence (DNA): TGTGCCAGCAGTGAAGAAGAAAAACTGTTTTTT.

This clonotype turned up a few times. CDR3 residues: CASSSPGSYGYTF. The DNA for the CDR3 is TGTGCCAGCAGTTCCCCAGGGTCCTATGGCTACACCTTC. The chain recombines TRBV6-5 with TRBJ1-2; D possibly corresponds to TRBD1 (5 bases). CDR1 MNHEY and CDR2 SVGAGI come from the germline V gene. The CDR3 length is 13 residues. Trimming pared 4 bases from V and 4 bases from J, leaving 10 bases between.

V usage is TRBV10-3 and J usage is TRBJ2-7; tentative D call: TRBD1 (6 bases). Deletions cut 6 bases from V and 3 bases from J, with 15 bases between. CDR1 and CDR2 (germline): ENHRY, SYGVKD. This CDR3 has 14 amino acids. The CDR3 DNA sequence: TGTGCCATCAGCCCTAGAGAGGGGGTCTACGAGCAGTACTTC. This translates into CAISPREGVYEQYF.

V usage is TRBV29-1 and J usage is TRBJ1-3, with 7 bases aligning to TRBD1. Losses at the gene ends were 7 bases for V and 2 bases for J; bases not matched to a gene: 5. In germline, CDR1 is SQVTM, CDR2 ANQGSEA. CDR3 length: 13 amino acids. The CDR3 coding sequence is TGCAGCGCTGGGACAGACCCTGGAAACACCATATATTTT. Translating it yields CSAGTDPGNTIYF.

This clonotype has just a few counts. The J gene is TRBJ2-7, the V gene TRBV7-9; 8 bases are a match to TRBD2. In germline, CDR1 is SEHNR, CDR2 FQNEAQ (reference sequence). The CDR3 runs 16 residues. V was clipped by 1 base and J by 0 bases; unmatched bases: 5. This chain's CDR3 is CASSLDTGLASYEQYF. The DNA for the CDR3 is TGTGCCAGCAGCTTAGATACCGGACTAGCCTCCTACGAGCAGTACTTC.

This clonotype was counted a few times. This sequence joins TRBV15 and TRBJ1-2; 7 bases map to TRBD1. The germline V gene has CDR1 LNHNV and CDR2 YYDKDF (reference sequence). J was trimmed by 7 bases and V by 0 bases; bases with no gene match: 8. The CDR3 is made up of 15 amino acids. The chain's CDR3 is CATSRDKDRALGYTF. The CDR3 nucleotides are TGTGCCACCAGCAGAGATAAAGACAGGGCCCTTGGCTACACCTTC. Based on the CDR3 plus reference TRBV15 and TRBJ1-2, the full variable domain is DAMVIQNPRYQVTQFGKPVTLSCSQTLNHNVMYWYQQKSSQAPKLLFHYYDKDFNNEADTPDNFQSRRPNTSFCFLDIRSPGLGDTAMYLCATSRDKDRALGYTFGSGTRLTVV.

The gene calls are TRBV29-1 and TRBJ2-7, with 8 bases matching TRBD1. V lost 4 bases to trimming and J lost 7 bases; unmatched junction nucleotides: 9. Germline loops: CDR1 SQVTM, CDR2 ANQGSEA. There are 13 residues in the CDR3. The CDR3 bases are TGCAGCGTTGGGGACAGGCAGTGGGGAGAGCAGTACTTC. Protein: CSVGDRQWGEQYF.

The rearrangement links TRBV7-2 to TRBJ2-1; D not resolved. This CDR3 region has 13 residues. Trimming took 2 bases from V and 4 from J, leaving 6 bases between them. Germline CDR1 reads SGHTA; CDR2 reads FQGNSA. The CDR3 DNA follows: TGTGCCAGCAGCTTATGGGAATACAATGAGCAGTTCTTC. This translates into CASSLWEYNEQFF.

This clonotype was found once. The chain recombines TRBV15 with TRBJ2-2; TRBD1 matches 7 bases. V trimming: 2 bases; J trimming: 5 bases; junction bases outside the gene matches: 23. This CDR3 has 21 amino acids. Germline values: CDR1 LNHNV, CDR2 YYDKDF (reference sequence). As DNA, the CDR3 is TGTGCCACCAGCAGAATCGCCAGCAGCACCCTTCCAGGGGGAAGGACCGGGGAGCTGTTTTTT. It yields the protein CATSRIASSTLPGGRTGELFF.

The chain is built from TRBV4-1 and TRBJ1-2, with unresolved D. CDR3 length equals 16 residues. From germline, CDR1 is MGHRA and CDR2 YSYEKL. V was cut by 1 base and J by 3 bases, with 15 bases left in between. Written as DNA, the CDR3 is TGCGCCAGCAGCCAAGTGTTTCCCCTTGGGGACTATGGCTACACCTTC. It encodes CASSQVFPLGDYGYTF.

This clonotype has ten or more counts. The gene calls are TRBV20-1 and TRBJ1-5, with D tentatively TRBD1 (5 bases). This CDR3 comprises 15 residues. Germline V CDR1 and CDR2: DFQATT, SNEGSKA (reference sequence). Trimming pared 3 bases from V and 0 bases from J, leaving 12 bases between. In DNA, the CDR3 is TGCAGTGCTAGTCCTAACAGGAATAGCAATCAGCCCCAGCATTTT. It codes for CSASPNRNSNQPQHF.

This clonotype is labeled medium-sized. CDR3 sequence (DNA): TGTGCCAGCAGTGACAGGGTAGCTGGAAACACCATATATTTT. Its protein is CASSDRVAGNTIYF. The V gene is TRBV25-1, the J gene TRBJ1-3, with D maybe TRBD1 (5 bases). Trimming took off 3 bases at V and 2 bases at J, with 8 bases between the two ends. CDR3 length: 14 residues. Germline CDR1 reads MGHDK; CDR2 reads SYGVNS.

V is TRBV7-2 and J is TRBJ2-2; D not certain. This CDR3 has 12 residues. The germline V and J ends were trimmed by 11 bases and 4 bases, with 11 bases remaining between them. In germline, CDR1 is SGHTA, CDR2 FQGNSA. The CDR3 region is CAGAASTGELFF. For the CDR3, the DNA is TGTGCCGGCGCGGCTTCCACCGGGGAGCTGTTTTTT.

The chain links TRBV7-8 to TRBJ2-7; D ambiguous. The germline V and J ends were trimmed by 1 base and 2 bases, with 12 bases remaining between them. Germline values: CDR1 SGHVS, CDR2 FQNEAQ. This CDR3 contains 15 residues. CDR3 region: CASSLEANSPYEQYF. The CDR3 DNA reads TGTGCCAGCAGCTTAGAGGCAAACAGCCCCTACGAGCAGTACTTC.

The chain has TRBV2 and TRBJ2-2; tentatively, D is TRBD1 or TRBD2 (5 bases each). V lost 5 bases and J 7 bases, leaving 8 bases between the germline ends. Germline lookup yields CDR1 SNHLY and CDR2 FYNNEI. The CDR3 is 12 residues long. CDR3 sequence reads: CASSRDDGELFF. Here the CDR3 DNA reads TGTGCCAGCAGTAGGGACGACGGGGAGCTGTTTTTT.